The rows below give T cell receptor beta chains drawn from one sample of a study of T cells in Graves' hyperthyroidism and ophthalmopathy. TCRdb recomputed calls from the multiplex PCR reads with MiXCR, one row per CDR3 protein. The profile covers 750,000 to 950,000 distinct CDR3 sequences, with about two fifths appearing a single time and approximately 8.7% taken by the ten largest. Material: blood. All receptors derive from a man between 18 and 29 years old with Graves' hyperthyroidism. Both conserved end residues are part of each CDR3. The D gene is left open where the match is weak. The size field is filled for only some rows; it gives once, few, many or a size class.

J gene: TRBJ1-1; V gene: TRBV4-2; D gene: -; clone size: few; CDR3 DNA: TGTGCCAGCAGCCAAGATGGAGGTAGCACTGAAGCTTTCTTT; CDR3 protein: CASSQDGGSTEAFF
J gene: TRBJ1-1; V gene: TRBV19; D gene: -; clone size: many; CDR3 DNA: TGTGCCAGTAGTATAAACGGGCAGGGCTTGACTGAAGCTTTCTTT; CDR3 protein: CASSINGQGLTEAFF
J gene: TRBJ1-2; V gene: TRBV6-1; D gene: -; clone size: few; CDR3 DNA: TGTGCCAGCAGTGAGGGAAACTACTATGGCTACACCTTC; CDR3 protein: CASSEGNYYGYTF
J gene: TRBJ1-5; V gene: TRBV12-3/TRBV12-4; D gene: -; clone size: -; CDR3 DNA: TGTGCCAGCAGGCCTCCTGGTAGCAATCAGCCCCAGCATTTT; CDR3 protein: CASRPPGSNQPQHF
J gene: TRBJ2-5; V gene: TRBV7-2; D gene: TRBD1; clone size: -; CDR3 DNA: TGTGCCAGCAGTGTCCGGGACAGGGGAGGAGAAGAGACCCAGTACTTC; CDR3 protein: CASSVRDRGGEETQYF
J gene: TRBJ1-3; V gene: TRBV7-2; D gene: -; clone size: -; CDR3 DNA: TGTGCCAGCAGCCAAGACAAGGCGGGAAACACCATATATTTT; CDR3 protein: CASSQDKAGNTIYF
J gene: TRBJ1-1; V gene: TRBV9; D gene: TRBD1; clone size: -; CDR3 DNA: TGTGCCAGCAGCGTAGCAGGGGGTCCGGGCACTGAAGCTTTCTTT; CDR3 protein: CASSVAGGPGTEAFF
J gene: TRBJ2-5; V gene: TRBV7-8; D gene: TRBD1; clone size: many; CDR3 DNA: TGTGCCAGCAGCGAGGGGACAGGGGGCGGAGAGACCCAGTACTTC; CDR3 protein: CASSEGTGGGETQYF
J gene: TRBJ2-3; V gene: TRBV2; D gene: TRBD2; clone size: -; CDR3 DNA: TGTGCCAGCAGTGGGTGGACTAGCGGGGGACTCAGCACAGATACGCAGTATTTT; CDR3 protein: CASSGWTSGGLSTDTQYF
J gene: TRBJ1-1; V gene: TRBV10-3; D gene: -; clone size: -; CDR3 DNA: TGTGCCATCAGTCGCCCTCCCGACAGCGTTAGAGTGAACACTGAAGCTTTCTTT; CDR3 protein: CAISRPPDSVRVNTEAFF
J gene: TRBJ1-1; V gene: TRBV19; D gene: -; clone size: -; CDR3 DNA: TGTGCCAGTAGTATCAGCCCGGCCGGGGTAACTGAAGCTTTCTTT; CDR3 protein: CASSISPAGVTEAFF
J gene: TRBJ1-1; V gene: TRBV2; D gene: TRBD1; clone size: few; CDR3 DNA: TGTGCCAGCAGTTACTCCAGGACAGGGAACACTGAAGCTTTCTTT; CDR3 protein: CASSYSRTGNTEAFF
J gene: TRBJ1-5; V gene: TRBV20-1; D gene: TRBD1; clone size: few; CDR3 DNA: TGCAGTGCGCGGGACAGGGCAGAGCAGCCCCAGCATTTT; CDR3 protein: CSARDRAEQPQHF
J gene: TRBJ2-2; V gene: TRBV29-1; D gene: -; clone size: many; CDR3 DNA: TGCAGCGTACAAAAACAGCTAACCGGGGAGCTGTTTTTT; CDR3 protein: CSVQKQLTGELFF
J gene: TRBJ2-2; V gene: TRBV20-1; D gene: -; clone size: -; CDR3 DNA: TGCAGTGCTACCCCTCCGAACACCGGGGAGCTGTTTTTT; CDR3 protein: CSATPPNTGELFF
J gene: TRBJ1-4; V gene: TRBV20-1; D gene: TRBD1; clone size: many; CDR3 DNA: TGCAGTGGTCGGAGGGGGCGGGAAAAACTGTTTTTT; CDR3 protein: CSGRRGREKLFF
J gene: TRBJ2-5; V gene: TRBV12-5; D gene: -; clone size: -; CDR3 DNA: TGTGCTAGTGGCAGGTCCGGGGGCACGTATCCGCAAGAGACCCAGTACTTC; CDR3 protein: CASGRSGGTYPQETQYF
J gene: TRBJ1-1; V gene: TRBV2; D gene: -; clone size: many; CDR3 DNA: TGTGCCAGCTACAGGGAAAGGGACACTGAAGCTTTCTTT; CDR3 protein: CASYRERDTEAFF
J gene: TRBJ2-7; V gene: TRBV20-1; D gene: TRBD1; clone size: -; CDR3 DNA: TGCAGTGCTAGAGATCCGACAGGGGGCGAGCAGTACTTC; CDR3 protein: CSARDPTGGEQYF
J gene: TRBJ2-2; V gene: TRBV24-1; D gene: -; clone size: many; CDR3 DNA: TGTGCCACCAGTGATTTTGTGGGGCCATGGACCGGGGAGCTGTTTTTT; CDR3 protein: CATSDFVGPWTGELFF
J gene: TRBJ1-1; V gene: TRBV9; D gene: TRBD1; clone size: few; CDR3 DNA: TGTGCCAGCATGGAAAGGACAGGGGTCACTGAAGCTTTCTTT; CDR3 protein: CASMERTGVTEAFF